One sample yielded the 28 T cell receptor beta chains listed below, sequenced in a study of blood T cell repertoires in COVID-19. The assay was immunoSEQ multiplex PCR, and TCRdb's table has in-frame clones only and misses some. This table holds about 110,000 clones, about 90% found once. Material for sequencing was peripheral blood. These receptors originate from a human donor in a cohort sampled during active COVID-19.

The chain employs TRBV27 and TRBJ1-5; D ambiguous. CDR1 and CDR2 from the germline V gene are MNHEY and SMNVEV (reference sequence). The CDR3 spans 14 residues. The V end was cut by 3 bases, the J end by 0 bases, with 6 bases between. The CDR3 coding sequence is TGTGCCAGCAGTTTTAGCAATAGCAATCAGCCCCAGCATTTT. Its translation: CASSFSNSNQPQHF.

The chain employs TRBV27 and TRBJ1-6, with a possible D match to TRBD1 (6 bases). V dropped 4 bases and J dropped 10 bases, with 14 bases sitting between them. The CDR3 is made up of 14 amino acids. Germline V lookup: CDR1 MNHEY, CDR2 SMNVEV (reference sequence). This CDR3 is CASSYGTQLSPLHF. The DNA of the CDR3 is TGTGCCAGCAGTTATGGGACACAATTATCACCCCTCCACTTT.

The J gene is TRBJ2-2, the V gene TRBV14; D is unresolved. V lost 2 bases, J lost 3 bases, and 16 bases lay in between. CDR1 and CDR2 (germline): SGHDN, FVKESK. The CDR3 contains 17 residues. The chain's CDR3 is CASSQRYQAADTGELFF. The CDR3, as DNA: TGTGCCAGCAGCCAAAGGTATCAAGCTGCGGACACCGGGGAGCTGTTTTTT.

J is TRBJ1-1 and V is TRBV9; D is unresolved. The V and J ends lost 0 bases and 0 bases respectively, with 9 bases between them. CDR3 length: 15 residues. In germline, CDR1 is SGDLS, CDR2 YYNGEE. The CDR3 coding sequence is TGTGCCAGCAGCGTAGGCGGAGAACTGAACACTGAAGCTTTCTTT. It encodes CASSVGGELNTEAFF.

The V call is TRBV5-1, the J call TRBJ2-7; a weak D match, TRBD1 (7 bases). The CDR3 loop spans 15 amino acids. Germline CDR1 and CDR2: SGHRS and YFSETQ. Trimming removed 0 bases at V and 1 base at J, with 11 bases between. For the CDR3, the DNA is TGCGCCAGCAGCTTGGCCCCAGGGGGGTCCTACGAGCAGTACTTC. Residues: CASSLAPGGSYEQYF.

The CDR3 sequence is CASSQPGQNYNEQFF. CDR3 sequence (DNA): TGCGCCAGCAGCCAGCCGGGACAGAACTACAATGAGCAGTTCTTC. V and J are TRBV4-3 and TRBJ2-1; 7 positions agree with TRBD1. J gave up 3 bases and V 3 bases, and 5 bases lay outside the gene matches. The germline V gene has CDR1 LGHNA and CDR2 YSLEER. The length of the CDR3 is 15 residues.

The V call is TRBV18, the J call TRBJ2-3, with no clear D. The germline V gene has CDR1 KGHSH and CDR2 LQKENI. The V gene lost 4 bases and the J gene lost 3 bases, with 5 bases spanning the gap. This CDR3 has 12 residues. DNA of the CDR3: TGTGCCAGCTCACTCACAACAGATACGCAGTATTTT. This translates into CASSLTTDTQYF.

The chain joins TRBV19 to TRBJ1-4, with 9 bases identical to TRBD1. CDR3 length: 16 amino acids. Germline values: CDR1 LNHDA, CDR2 SQIVND (reference sequence). Trimming took 6 bases from V and 3 from J; bases not matched to a gene: 8. This chain's CDR3 is CASSPTGGLSNEKLFF. The CDR3 region has the DNA TGTGCCAGTAGCCCAACAGGGGGCCTATCTAATGAAAAACTGTTTTTT.

This rearrangement joins TRBV1 to TRBJ2-7; TRBD2 was called by the table and not checked on the DNA. TRBV1 is a known pseudogene. The CDR3 is made up of 16 amino acids. DNA for the CDR3: TGCACCAGCAGCTTTCCCCTAGCGGGCCCTTCCTACGAGCAGTACTTC. Protein: CTSSFPLAGPSYEQYF.

The chain combines TRBV3-1 (or the pseudogene TRBV3-2) with TRBJ1-5, with D possibly being TRBD1 (6 bases). The V gene lost 0 bases and the J gene lost 0 bases, with 9 bases spanning the gap. CDR1 and CDR2 (germline): LGHDT, YNNKEL (reference sequence). The CDR3 sequence is 16 residues long. The CDR3 is CASSQDSGVSNQPQHF. The CDR3 coding sequence is TGTGCCAGCAGCCAAGATTCAGGGGTTAGCAATCAGCCCCAGCATTTT.

This chain joins TRBV5-4 and TRBJ1-6, with D unresolved. Germline V gene lookup returns CDR1 SGHNT and CDR2 YYREEE (reference sequence). V was pared by 1 base and J by 5 bases, with 10 bases between. The CDR3 runs 15 residues. CDR3 in amino acids: CASSLSHGNNSPLHF. Here the CDR3 DNA reads TGTGCCAGCAGCTTGAGTCACGGTAATAATTCACCCCTCCACTTT. The full variable domain, in which reference TRBV5-4 and TRBJ1-6 provide the parts outside the CDR3, is ETGVTQSPTHLIKTRGQQVTLRCSSQSGHNTVSWYQQALGQGPQFIFQYYREEENGRGNFPPRFSGLQFPNYSSELNVNALELDDSALYLCASSLSHGNNSPLHFGNGTRLTVT.

The chain has TRBV27 and TRBJ2-7; 10 bases match TRBD1. The CDR3 contains 17 residues. From germline, CDR1 is MNHEY and CDR2 SMNVEV (reference sequence). Germline trimming cut 5 bases from V and 0 bases from J; bases unmatched to any gene: 10. CDR3 sequence: CASSPNRQGASSYEQYF. The DNA for the CDR3 is TGTGCCAGCAGTCCCAACCGACAGGGGGCGAGCTCCTACGAGCAGTACTTC.

The rearrangement joins TRBV9 to TRBJ2-1, with D perhaps matching TRBD2 (6 bases). This CDR3 is 19 amino acids long. Trimming left V 4 bases short and J 0 bases short, with 23 bases between. The V gene's germline CDR1 is SGDLS and CDR2 YYNGEE. The CDR3 loop is CASSPHGESGDVSYNEQFF. The DNA for the CDR3 is TGTGCCAGCAGCCCACACGGCGAGTCGGGGGACGTCTCCTACAATGAGCAGTTCTTC.

This clone was observed a single time. The genes are TRBV19 and TRBJ1-2; 7 nucleotides agree with TRBD1. Germline lookup yields CDR1 LNHDA and CDR2 SQIVND (reference sequence). V shed 5 bases, J shed 8 bases, and the junction held 8 bases outside the gene matches. There are 13 residues in the CDR3. The CDR3 nucleotides read TGTGCCAGTAGTTTAACAGGGGCCTGGGGCTACACCTTC. Its translation: CASSLTGAWGYTF.

The chain joins TRBV30 to TRBJ1-5, with 7 bases lining up with TRBD1. The CDR3 sequence is 14 residues long. In germline, CDR1 is GTSNPN, CDR2 SVGIG (reference sequence). V dropped 2 bases and J dropped 4; count of bases not matched to a gene: 5. CDR3 sequence reads: CAWSPPQGNQPQHF. In DNA form, the CDR3 reads TGTGCCTGGAGTCCCCCACAGGGGAATCAGCCCCAGCATTTT.

This clone appeared a few times. The chain recombines TRBV19 with TRBJ1-1; D not resolved. The CDR3 has 17 amino acids. V was pared by 1 base and J by 3 bases, with 18 bases between. The germline V gene encodes CDR1 LNHDA and CDR2 SQIVND (reference sequence). The CDR3 DNA is TGTGCCAGTAGTATAGCCGCGGGGAGGGAATGGGACACTGAAGCTTTCTTT. Translated: CASSIAAGREWDTEAFF.

This clone was seen just once. The J gene is TRBJ2-7, the V gene TRBV19, with TRBD2 matching 13 bases. The CDR3 loop spans 16 amino acids. Trimming cost V 5 bases and J 2 bases; bases outside gene matches: 6. Germline V gives CDR1 LNHDA, CDR2 SQIVND (reference sequence). The CDR3 sequence is CASSRGTSGDTYEQYF. Written as DNA, the CDR3 is TGTGCCAGTAGTCGTGGGACTAGCGGGGACACCTACGAGCAGTACTTC.

The chain uses TRBV6-2 or TRBV6-3 and TRBJ2-6, with D hard to call. Per the germline V gene, CDR1 is MNHEY and CDR2 is SVGEGT. Trimming pared 0 bases from V and 0 bases from J, leaving 12 bases between. This CDR3 is built from 18 residues. The CDR3 nucleotides are TGTGCCAGCAGTTACTCCCCGCTTCTAGGCTCTGGGGCCAACGTCCTGACTTTC. Encoded protein: CASSYSPLLGSGANVLTF.

The chain recombines TRBV18 with TRBJ1-2; TRBD1 is a possible D gene (5 bases). CDR3 length equals 14 residues. Germline-derived CDR1 and CDR2 are KGHSH and LQKENI. Trimming left V 6 bases short and J 1 base short, with 12 bases between. This chain's CDR3 is CASSPLDSNYGYTF. The CDR3 coding sequence is TGTGCCAGCTCGCCTCTCGACAGTAACTATGGCTACACCTTC.

The chain is built from TRBV28 and TRBJ2-1; D may be TRBD1 (6 bases). V lost 4 bases, J lost 1 base, and 14 bases lay in between. Germline V gene data show CDR1 as MDHEN and CDR2 as SYDVKM. The CDR3 is 16 amino acids. The CDR3 region has the DNA TGTGCCAGCAGTTCTTGGACAGCCTTTTCCTACAATGAGCAGTTCTTC. It specifies CASSSWTAFSYNEQFF.

This chain links TRBV2 with TRBJ2-1; 14 positions agree with TRBD2. Per germline, CDR1 SNHLY and CDR2 FYNNEI. This CDR3 contains 15 residues. Trimming took 7 bases from V and 7 from J; bases not matched to a gene: 6. CDR3 sequence: CASNGLAGGGNEQFF. The CDR3 DNA follows: TGTGCCAGCAACGGACTAGCGGGAGGAGGTAATGAGCAGTTCTTC.

The genes are TRBV24-1 and TRBJ2-3; 9 bases line up with TRBD1. The germline V gene encodes CDR1 KGHDR and CDR2 SFDVKD. The CDR3 loop spans 20 amino acids. With V trimmed by 5 bases and J by 5 bases, 22 bases remained unmatched. CDR3 region: CATSASPSRPTGGWVDTQYF. The CDR3 region has the DNA TGTGCCACCAGTGCGTCCCCCTCTCGGCCGACAGGGGGTTGGGTAGATACGCAGTATTTT.

The chain is built from TRBV6-6 and TRBJ1-4; TRBD1 might be the D (5 bases). The CDR3 extends over 15 amino acids. Germline lookup yields CDR1 MNHNY and CDR2 SVGAGI (reference sequence). The ends were cut back, 6 bases at V and 2 bases at J, with 13 bases in the middle. In nucleotides, the CDR3 is TGTGCCAGCAGCGACGGGTCAGGGACTAATGAAAAACTGTTTTTT. Protein product: CASSDGSGTNEKLFF.

This chain uses TRBV19 with TRBJ2-1; the match to TRBD1 covers 12 bases. The CDR3 is 16 amino acids. Unmatched junction bases numbered 14, after V lost 8 bases and J lost 9 bases. The germline CDR1 and CDR2 sequences are LNHDA and SQIVND (reference sequence). CDR3 protein: CASAPPGQGARREQFF. CDR3 DNA: TGTGCCAGTGCCCCCCCGGGACAGGGGGCCCGACGTGAGCAGTTCTTC.

The J gene is TRBJ1-1, the V gene TRBV29-1; TRBD1 agrees at 7 bases. V lost 6 bases and J lost 5; bases outside the gene matches: 6. The CDR3 is 12 amino acids. Germline V CDR1 and CDR2: SQVTM, ANQGSEA. CDR3 bases: TGCAGCGTAAGACAGGGAGGAACTGAAGCTTTCTTT. The encoded protein is CSVRQGGTEAFF.

CDR3 sequence reads: CASSLRRGYEQYF. For the CDR3, the DNA is TGTGCCAGCAGCTTACGGCGGGGTTACGAGCAGTACTTC. The V call is TRBV11-3, the J call TRBJ2-7; D may be TRBD2 (6 bases). V lost 2 bases and J 4 bases, leaving 9 bases between the germline ends. The CDR3 is 13 residues long. The germline V gene encodes CDR1 SGHNT and CDR2 YENEEA.

Of note for this clone: A much larger clone sits a single nucleotide away, making a read error possible. The chain combines TRBV9 with TRBJ1-1; the match to TRBD1 covers 7 bases. This CDR3 region has 13 residues. V trimming: 3 bases; J trimming: 1 base; junction bases outside the gene matches: 0. Per germline, CDR1 SGDLS and CDR2 YYNGEE. CDR3 sequence reads: CASSGQGNTEAFF. The DNA of the CDR3 is TGTGCCAGCAGCGGACAGGGGAACACTGAAGCTTTCTTT.

The chain has TRBV21-1 and TRBJ2-7; no DNA check was done on the table's D call, TRBD2. TRBV21-1 is designated a pseudogene. This CDR3 spans 15 amino acids. DNA of the CDR3: TGTGCCAGCAGCAAAGTGAAAGCTAGCCACAACGAGCAGTACTTC. Translating it yields CASSKVKASHNEQYF.